Each of the 28 T cell receptor beta chains below was sequenced from the same sample in a study. TCRdb independently ran MiXCR on the RT-PCR reads; one entry per CDR3 protein. The profile shows approximately 720,000 distinct CDR3 sequences, approximately 15% of them singletons. The sequenced sample consisted of memory CD4+ T cells from blood. The receptors shown here come from a female donor in good health, serving as a healthy control.

This clonotype turned up a few times. The rearrangement links TRBV20-1 to TRBJ2-2; D perhaps matches TRBD1 (5 bases). The V and J ends lost 5 bases and 2 bases respectively, with 15 bases between them. Per germline, CDR1 DFQATT and CDR2 SNEGSKA (reference sequence). The CDR3 covers 15 residues. The CDR3 nucleotides read TGCAGTGCTCCTTCCCAGGGAAAAAACACCGGGGAGCTGTTTTTT. Encoded protein: CSAPSQGKNTGELFF.

This chain joins TRBV2 and TRBJ1-2; 8 nucleotides align to TRBD1. CDR1 SNHLY and CDR2 FYNNEI come from the germline V gene. This CDR3 is 14 amino acids long. Unmatched junction bases numbered 6, after V lost 5 bases and J lost 4 bases. The CDR3 reads CASSRQGTRYGYTF. The CDR3 DNA follows: TGTGCCAGCAGTCGACAGGGGACGCGCTATGGCTACACCTTC.

The chain employs TRBV27 and TRBJ2-7, with D maybe TRBD1 (6 bases). In germline, CDR1 is MNHEY, CDR2 SMNVEV (reference sequence). This CDR3 region has 17 residues. V was trimmed by 5 bases and J by 1 base, leaving 21 bases between them. The CDR3 DNA follows: TGTGCCAGCAGTCCTACTCGCTTCGGGACATTTTCCTACGAGCAGTACTTC. Translated, it gives CASSPTRFGTFSYEQYF.

This clonotype occurred a few times. This chain links TRBV20-1 with TRBJ1-5, with no clear D. This CDR3 region has 14 residues. The germline V gene encodes CDR1 DFQATT and CDR2 SNEGSKA (reference sequence). Trimming stripped 7 bases from V and 2 bases from J, with 15 bases between. The chain's CDR3 is CSVWTVSGNQPQHF. The DNA of the CDR3 is TGCAGTGTTTGGACGGTCTCAGGCAATCAGCCCCAGCATTTT.

This clonotype has more than one count but fewer than ten. The genes are TRBV11-2 and TRBJ1-1; D uncertain. Germline CDR1 is SGHAT and CDR2 is FQNNGV. The V and J ends lost 1 base and 1 base respectively, with 7 bases between them. There are 14 residues in the CDR3. CDR3 bases: TGTGCCAGCAGCTTAGTTTTTAGGAACACTGAAGCTTTCTTT. It translates to CASSLVFRNTEAFF.

This clonotype was counted many times. The gene calls are TRBV24-1 and TRBJ2-7; 7 bases agree with TRBD1. The germline V gene encodes CDR1 KGHDR and CDR2 SFDVKD. Trimming took 4 bases from V and 0 from J; bases not matched to a gene: 5. The CDR3 covers 15 residues. CDR3 nucleotides: TGTGCCACCAGTGAGTCAGGGGGAAGCTCCTACGAGCAGTACTTC. Protein sequence: CATSESGGSSYEQYF.

This clonotype was detected ten times or more. The chain carries TRBV7-3 and TRBJ1-1; no firm D call. V was trimmed by 1 base and J by 3 bases, leaving 6 bases between them. Germline CDR1 is SGHTA and CDR2 is FQGTGA. The length of the CDR3 is 13 residues. DNA of the CDR3: TGTGCCAGCAGCTTAAACGGTGACACTGAAGCTTTCTTT. It yields the protein CASSLNGDTEAFF.

This clonotype was found many times. The chain couples TRBV29-1 to TRBJ1-1; D unclear. Trimming took 4 bases from V and 0 from J, leaving 9 bases between them. The germline V gene has CDR1 SQVTM and CDR2 ANQGSEA. The CDR3 spans 13 residues. The CDR3 DNA reads TGCAGCGTTGGTCTGGAGTTGAACACTGAAGCTTTCTTT. It specifies CSVGLELNTEAFF.

The V call is TRBV30, the J call TRBJ1-1; tentative D call: TRBD1 (6 bases). Germline V gives CDR1 GTSNPN, CDR2 SVGIG (reference sequence). CDR3 size: 13 residues. V shed 2 bases and J shed 4 bases, with 11 bases lying between them. For the CDR3, the DNA is TGTGCCTGGAGTCTAACAGGGAGCACTGAAGCTTTCTTT. This encodes CAWSLTGSTEAFF. The whole variable domain, remainder taken from reference TRBV30 and TRBJ1-1, is SQTIHQWPATLVQPVGSPLSLECTVEGTSNPNLYWYRQAAGRGLQLLFYSVGIGQISSEVPQNLSASRPQDRQFILSSKKLLLSDSGFYLCAWSLTGSTEAFFGQGTRLTVV.

This clonotype has at least ten counts. The V call is TRBV10-3, the J call TRBJ2-3; D gene uncertain. Germline values: CDR1 ENHRY, CDR2 SYGVKD. The CDR3 spans 12 residues. Trimming removed 0 bases at V and 4 bases at J, with 2 bases between. The CDR3 coding sequence is TGTGCCATCAGTGAGTCTGCAGATACGCAGTATTTT. Residues: CAISESADTQYF.

Here the CDR3 DNA reads TGCGCCAGCAGCCAAGAGGCCTTAAGGGACGGAGAGCAGTACTTC. Its protein product is CASSQEALRDGEQYF. The genes are TRBV4-3 and TRBJ2-7; D is perhaps TRBD1 or TRBD2 (5 bases each). The CDR3 is made up of 15 amino acids. The V gene lost 0 bases and the J gene lost 7 bases, with 16 bases spanning the gap. Germline V gene lookup returns CDR1 LGHNA and CDR2 YSLEER.

The chain joins TRBV6-1 to TRBJ1-2, with 10 bases fitting TRBD1. There are 15 residues in the CDR3. The germline CDR1 and CDR2 sequences are MNHNS and SASEGT. Trimming removed 6 bases from V and 4 bases from J; junction bases left unmatched: 8. CDR3 protein: CASRGEDRGGYGYTF. The CDR3 region has the DNA TGTGCCAGCAGGGGCGAGGACAGGGGGGGCTATGGCTACACCTTC.

This chain joins TRBV7-3 and TRBJ2-2; the D gene is possibly TRBD2 (6 bases). Germline lookup yields CDR1 SGHTA and CDR2 FQGTGA. V was cut by 6 bases and J by 8 bases, with 22 bases left in between. The length of the CDR3 is 16 residues. Here the CDR3 reads CASSRISGGAQGELFF. Here the CDR3 DNA reads TGTGCCAGCAGTCGAATATCGGGCGGGGCTCAGGGGGAGCTGTTTTTT.

This clonotype was detected only a few times. V usage is TRBV6-6 and J usage is TRBJ2-1; TRBD1 aligns across 8 bases. The CDR3 totals 15 residues. Trimming took 3 bases from V and 9 from J; bases not matched to a gene: 10. Germline V gene lookup returns CDR1 MNHNY and CDR2 SVGAGI (reference sequence). For the CDR3, the DNA is TGTGCCAGCAGTTATGGGGCAGGGGGCGTGGGTGAGCAGTTCTTC. It translates to CASSYGAGGVGEQFF.

This clonotype was counted a few times. The rearrangement uses TRBV3-1 and TRBJ2-5; TRBD1 might be the D (5 bases). Trimming removed 6 bases from V and 2 bases from J, with 10 bases in between. The CDR3 has 13 amino acids. Germline V lookup: CDR1 LGHDT, CDR2 YNNKEL (reference sequence). CDR3 protein: CASSRTLQETQYF. The CDR3 coding sequence is TGTGCCAGCAGTCGGACACTTCAAGAGACCCAGTACTTC.

The rearrangement links TRBV20-1 to TRBJ2-7, with no clear D. This CDR3 is 15 amino acids long. In germline, CDR1 is DFQATT, CDR2 SNEGSKA (reference sequence). V was clipped by 4 bases and J by 9 bases, with 25 bases between them. The CDR3: CSAKKSPSDGVVQYF. The DNA for the CDR3 is TGCAGTGCTAAAAAGTCCCCCAGCGATGGGGTGGTGCAGTACTTC.

V usage is TRBV20-1 and J usage is TRBJ2-7, with 8 bases that match TRBD2. The V gene's germline CDR1 is DFQATT and CDR2 SNEGSKA (reference sequence). J gave up 0 bases and V 6 bases, and 16 bases lay outside the gene matches. This CDR3 contains 17 residues. As DNA, the CDR3 is TGCAGTGCCCCGGGACGGGGACTAAGCGGGAGCTCCTACGAGCAGTACTTC. It yields the protein CSAPGRGLSGSSYEQYF.

This clonotype was seen a few times. This chain links TRBV11-2 with TRBJ2-5; D gene ambiguous. The CDR3 contains 15 residues. Germline CDR1 reads SGHAT; CDR2 reads FQNNGV. Trimming shortened V by 1 base and J by 4 bases, and 13 bases separated the two germline ends. CDR3: CASSLGVTSPETQYF. In nucleotides, the CDR3 is TGTGCCAGCAGCTTAGGGGTTACCTCTCCAGAGACCCAGTACTTC.

The table lists this clonotype with many counts. The gene calls are TRBV24-1 and TRBJ2-1; D gene unclear. The CDR3 loop spans 14 amino acids. The germline CDR1 and CDR2 sequences are KGHDR and SFDVKD. Deletions cut 5 bases from V and 0 bases from J, with 7 bases between. CDR3 residues: CATSGHSSYNEQFF. The DNA for the CDR3 is TGTGCCACCAGTGGTCACAGCTCCTACAATGAGCAGTTCTTC.

This clonotype occurred a few times. The chain joins TRBV5-1 to TRBJ2-3; 8 bases fit TRBD2. This CDR3 region has 16 residues. CDR1 is SGHRS and CDR2 is YFSETQ in the germline V gene. V trimming: 2 bases; J trimming: 0 bases; junction bases outside the gene matches: 5. In nucleotides, the CDR3 is TGCGCCAGCAGCTTTAGCGGGGATACTAGCACAGATACGCAGTATTTT. As protein: CASSFSGDTSTDTQYF.

The chain joins TRBV4-3 to TRBJ2-1; TRBD2 matches 9 bases. Germline trimming cut 0 bases from V and 6 bases from J; bases unmatched to any gene: 9. The CDR3 extends over 17 amino acids. Germline lookup yields CDR1 LGHNA and CDR2 YSLEER. The CDR3 nucleotides read TGCGCCAGCAGCCAAGATATGGGCCTAGCGGGGACCAATGAGCAGTTCTTC. Amino acids: CASSQDMGLAGTNEQFF.

This clonotype was counted many times. A read error may account for a junction end that differs from germline. The rearrangement joins TRBV7-3 to TRBJ2-2; TRBD1 matches at 7 bases. Germline CDR1 SGHTA, CDR2 FQGTGA. The length of the CDR3 is 15 residues. CDR3 sequence: CASSLTTGRDGELFF. The DNA of the CDR3 is TGTGCCAGCAGCCTAACGACAGGGCGTGACGGGGAGCTGTTTTTT.

The J gene is TRBJ1-1, the V gene TRBV6-5, with 8 bases identical to TRBD1. The CDR3 loop spans 14 amino acids. After removal of 5 bases from V and 5 bases from J, the junction contained 7 bases not matched to a gene. Per the germline V gene, CDR1 is MNHEY and CDR2 is SVGAGI. The CDR3 DNA reads TGTGCCAGCAGTAACACATACAGGGGGACTGAAGCTTTCTTT. Protein: CASSNTYRGTEAFF.

This chain links TRBV28 with TRBJ2-3; D possibly corresponds to TRBD2 (6 bases). Deletions cut 7 bases from V and 0 bases from J, with 17 bases between. From germline, CDR1 is MDHEN and CDR2 SYDVKM. This CDR3 spans 16 amino acids. The CDR3 bases are TGTGCCAGCAATGGAGGGGCCGCAGATAGCACAGATACGCAGTATTTT. Translated, it gives CASNGGAADSTDTQYF.

This clonotype was counted many times. The chain couples TRBV6-6 to TRBJ2-3; D remains unclear. V lost 6 bases and J lost 6, with 13 bases in between. Germline CDR1 is MNHNY and CDR2 is SVGAGI (reference sequence). The CDR3 has 13 residues. CDR3 loop: CASRPYLADTQYF. The CDR3 DNA reads TGTGCCAGCAGACCCTATCTCGCGGATACGCAGTATTTT.

The table lists this clonotype with many counts. The gene calls are TRBV6-2 or TRBV6-3 and TRBJ1-1; D is unresolved. This CDR3 spans 13 amino acids. Germline V gene data show CDR1 as MNHEY and CDR2 as SVGEGT. V shed 4 bases and J shed 5 bases, with 11 bases lying between them. The chain's CDR3 is CASSLVTGTEAFF. CDR3 bases: TGTGCCAGCAGTTTGGTCACGGGGACTGAAGCTTTCTTT.

This clonotype appeared a few times. This chain links TRBV11-2 with TRBJ2-1, with D maybe TRBD2 (6 bases). CDR3 length: 16 residues. The ends were cut back, 3 bases at V and 0 bases at J, with 12 bases in the middle. The germline V gene encodes CDR1 SGHAT and CDR2 FQNNGV. CDR3 DNA: TGTGCCAGCAGCTTGTATAGCGGAGTCTCCTACAATGAGCAGTTCTTC. Protein: CASSLYSGVSYNEQFF.

In its sample, this clonotype was seen many times. This rearrangement joins TRBV10-3 to TRBJ2-3; 7 bases are a match to TRBD1. From germline, CDR1 is ENHRY and CDR2 SYGVKD. Trimming took 3 bases from V and 6 from J; bases not matched to a gene: 9. This CDR3 is 15 amino acids long. CDR3 residues: CAISEEGGPSDTQYF. The CDR3 DNA reads TGTGCCATCAGTGAAGAAGGGGGCCCTTCGGATACGCAGTATTTT.